One and the same sample provided the 17 T cell receptor beta chains below, sequenced in a study of graft-versus-host responses after intestinal transplantation (dated by TCRdb to about 2021). Their antigens are not known. Receptor libraries were prepared by the immunoSEQ multiplex PCR assay. The clones in this table, taken by TCRdb from immuneACCESS, are in-frame only. Not every clone is retained; where verified, under half of the shortfall comes from an unresolved V gene, and the cause of the rest is unknown. Across this sample there are roughly 50,000 clones, with about nine tenths seen only once. The top ten hold 2% to 2.5% of the sample. The time point label here, explained by the study, means: cells obtained before transplantation from donor or recipient. This sample comprised unstimulated CD4+ T cells sorted from spleen or lymph node cells, obtained before transplant. The origin of the receptors is a human donor who was the organ donor for an intestinal transplant.

The chain employs TRBV15 and TRBJ2-7, with 7 bases matching TRBD2. The CDR3 has 15 residues. Germline trimming cut 0 bases from V and 3 bases from J; bases unmatched to any gene: 5. Germline V lookup: CDR1 LNHNV, CDR2 YYDKDF (reference sequence). The CDR3 sequence is CATSRDLAAFYEQYF. The DNA of the CDR3 is TGTGCCACCAGCAGAGATCTAGCGGCCTTCTACGAGCAGTACTTC.

The chain couples TRBV4-1 to TRBJ2-1; possible D gene TRBD1, 5 bases. The germline V gene encodes CDR1 MGHRA and CDR2 YSYEKL. Trimming removed 2 bases from V and 6 bases from J, with 5 bases in between. The length of the CDR3 is 12 residues. In DNA form, the CDR3 reads TGCGCCAGCAGCCAACAGGGCAATGAGCAGTTCTTC. Translated, it gives CASSQQGNEQFF.

J is TRBJ2-1 and V is TRBV7-2; TRBD2 matches at 11 bases. The CDR3 consists of 17 residues. The V gene's germline CDR1 is SGHTA and CDR2 FQGNSA. V lost 4 bases to trimming and J lost 5 bases; unmatched junction nucleotides: 10. CDR3 region: CASSSDLAGGRNNEQFF. In DNA, the CDR3 is TGTGCCAGCAGCTCCGACCTAGCGGGAGGTAGGAACAATGAGCAGTTCTTC. The full variable domain, with the rest looked up from reference TRBV7-2 and TRBJ2-1, is GAGVSQSPSNKVTEKGKDVELRCDPISGHTALYWYRQSLGQGLEFLIYFQGNSAPDKSGLPSDRFSAERTGGSVSTLTIQRTQQEDSAVYLCASSSDLAGGRNNEQFFGPGTRLTVL.

The chain links TRBV7-2 to TRBJ2-3, with TRBD1 as a possible D gene (5 bases). V dropped 4 bases and J dropped 6 bases, with 17 bases sitting between them. Germline V CDR1 and CDR2: SGHTA, FQGNSA. The CDR3 runs 15 residues. The CDR3 coding sequence is TGTGCCAGCAGCTCTGGCAGGGTCGAGGTGGATACGCAGTATTTT. It translates to CASSSGRVEVDTQYF. The full variable domain, its missing parts supplied by reference TRBV7-2 and TRBJ2-3, is GAGVSQSPSNKVTEKGKDVELRCDPISGHTALYWYRQSLGQGLEFLIYFQGNSAPDKSGLPSDRFSAERTGGSVSTLTIQRTQQEDSAVYLCASSSGRVEVDTQYFGPGTRLTVL.

The chain joins TRBV7-2 to TRBJ2-1; TRBD2 matches at 10 bases. Germline V lookup: CDR1 SGHTA, CDR2 FQGNSA. This CDR3 has 15 amino acids. After removal of 1 base from V and 6 bases from J, the junction contained 3 bases not matched to a gene. The CDR3 DNA follows: TGTGCCAGCAGCTTAGGAGGACTAGCGGCCAATGAGCAGTTCTTC. Amino acids: CASSLGGLAANEQFF. The full variable domain, completed using reference TRBV7-2 and TRBJ2-1, is GAGVSQSPSNKVTEKGKDVELRCDPISGHTALYWYRQSLGQGLEFLIYFQGNSAPDKSGLPSDRFSAERTGGSVSTLTIQRTQQEDSAVYLCASSLGGLAANEQFFGPGTRLTVL.

The chain couples TRBV11-2 to TRBJ2-5; tentatively, D is TRBD1 (5 bases). Germline CDR1 and CDR2: SGHAT and FQNNGV. The CDR3 is 13 amino acids. The germline V and J ends were trimmed by 5 bases and 3 bases, with 10 bases remaining between them. The CDR3 protein is CASSPDSKETQYF. The DNA of the CDR3 is TGTGCCAGCAGCCCCGACAGCAAAGAGACCCAGTACTTC.

For the CDR3, the DNA is TGTGCCAGCAGGCCCGGTGGGGACGAGCAGTACTTC. Protein product: CASRPGGDEQYF. The chain has TRBV6-1 and TRBJ2-7; D gene unclear. Germline-derived CDR1 and CDR2 are MNHNS and SASEGT. Deletions cut 6 bases from V and 5 bases from J, with 11 bases between. The CDR3 sequence is 12 residues long.

This chain uses TRBV28 with TRBJ2-1, with no clear D. The V end was cut by 3 bases, the J end by 7 bases, with 13 bases between. Germline values: CDR1 MDHEN, CDR2 SYDVKM. The CDR3 runs to 14 residues. The CDR3 DNA follows: TGTGCCAGCAGTTTTAAGGGCAGATGGAATGAGCAGTTCTTC. Its protein is CASSFKGRWNEQFF.

As regards this clone: Additional DNA sequences in this sample encode the identical CDR3. The chain employs TRBV19 and TRBJ2-1; TRBD1 agrees at 9 bases. The germline V gene encodes CDR1 LNHDA and CDR2 SQIVND (reference sequence). The CDR3 sequence is 13 residues long. The V segment lost 8 bases and the J segment 8 bases; nucleotides outside the gene matches: 7. In DNA form, the CDR3 reads TGTGCCAGTGCGGACAGGGGCATGGATGAGCAGTTCTTC. Translated, it gives CASADRGMDEQFF.

This clone appeared a single time. V usage is TRBV7-2 and J usage is TRBJ2-5, with TRBD1 identical over 7 bases. The length of the CDR3 is 17 residues. Trimming removed 3 bases from V and 1 base from J; junction bases left unmatched: 11. Germline V gives CDR1 SGHTA, CDR2 FQGNSA. The CDR3 spells CASSLVGTVALQETQYF. DNA of the CDR3: TGTGCCAGCAGCTTGGTCGGGACAGTGGCCCTCCAAGAGACCCAGTACTTC.

CDR3 protein: CASSSTDTQYF. The CDR3 bases are TGTGCCAGCAGTTCCACAGATACGCAGTATTTT. J is TRBJ2-3 and V is TRBV28; D remains unclear. The CDR3 has 11 amino acids. Germline values: CDR1 MDHEN, CDR2 SYDVKM. V was clipped by 4 bases and J by 2 bases, with 1 base between them. Complete variable domain (other parts from reference TRBV28 and TRBJ2-3): DVKVTQSSRYLVKRTGEKVFLECVQDMDHENMFWYRQDPGLGLRLIYFSYDVKMKEKGDIPEGYSVSREKKERFSLILESASTNQTSMYLCASSSTDTQYFGPGTRLTVL.

The chain employs TRBV6-5 and TRBJ2-5; TRBD1 aligns across 7 bases. The CDR3 length is 13 residues. Germline V CDR1 and CDR2: MNHEY, SVGAGI. J lost 4 bases, V lost 6 bases, and 5 bases had no gene match. The CDR3 DNA reads as TGTGCCAGCAGGGTAGGGGGCGGAGAGACCCAGTACTTC. Residues: CASRVGGGETQYF.

The chain combines TRBV19 with TRBJ2-5; 10 bases are a match to TRBD1. V was clipped by 4 bases and J by 2 bases; unmatched bases: 1. The CDR3 spans 14 residues. Germline V gene sequence: CDR1 LNHDA, CDR2 SQIVND (reference sequence). The CDR3 bases are TGTGCCAGTAGTAAGGACAGGGGGCAAGAGACCCAGTACTTC. Translation: CASSKDRGQETQYF.

This clone was observed once. V is TRBV5-1 and J is TRBJ2-2, with 9 bases aligning to TRBD2. Germline CDR1 reads SGHRS; CDR2 reads YFSETQ. This CDR3 has 16 amino acids. With 5 bases clipped from V and 0 bases from J, the junction kept 5 bases outside the gene matches. The CDR3 spells CASSPGTSSNTGELFF. The CDR3 region has the DNA TGCGCCAGCAGTCCCGGGACTAGCTCGAACACCGGGGAGCTGTTTTTT.

J is TRBJ1-1 and V is TRBV28; D possibly corresponds to TRBD1 (6 bases). CDR3 size: 13 residues. The germline gives CDR1 MDHEN, CDR2 SYDVKM. The germline V and J ends were trimmed by 11 bases and 4 bases, with 17 bases remaining between them. CDR3 bases: TGTGCCGCAATGAACCAGGGGACCACTGAAGCTTTCTTT. Translation: CAAMNQGTTEAFF.

The rearrangement joins TRBV7-2 to TRBJ2-4; D call uncertain. CDR3 size: 18 residues. Between the trimmed V and J ends, which lost 1 base and 1 base, there was a span of 17 bases. Germline V gene data show CDR1 as SGHTA and CDR2 as FQGNSA. Here the CDR3 reads CASSLVPLALLAKNIQYF. The DNA of the CDR3 is TGTGCCAGCAGCTTAGTCCCTTTGGCCCTTCTGGCCAAAAACATTCAGTACTTC.

The rearrangement links TRBV28 to TRBJ1-4, with D hard to call. The germline V gene has CDR1 MDHEN and CDR2 SYDVKM. The CDR3 covers 13 residues. The V gene lost 3 bases and the J gene lost 7 bases, with 9 bases spanning the gap. CDR3 protein: CASSLGQIEKLFF. The CDR3 DNA sequence: TGTGCCAGCAGTTTGGGCCAGATTGAAAAACTGTTTTTT.